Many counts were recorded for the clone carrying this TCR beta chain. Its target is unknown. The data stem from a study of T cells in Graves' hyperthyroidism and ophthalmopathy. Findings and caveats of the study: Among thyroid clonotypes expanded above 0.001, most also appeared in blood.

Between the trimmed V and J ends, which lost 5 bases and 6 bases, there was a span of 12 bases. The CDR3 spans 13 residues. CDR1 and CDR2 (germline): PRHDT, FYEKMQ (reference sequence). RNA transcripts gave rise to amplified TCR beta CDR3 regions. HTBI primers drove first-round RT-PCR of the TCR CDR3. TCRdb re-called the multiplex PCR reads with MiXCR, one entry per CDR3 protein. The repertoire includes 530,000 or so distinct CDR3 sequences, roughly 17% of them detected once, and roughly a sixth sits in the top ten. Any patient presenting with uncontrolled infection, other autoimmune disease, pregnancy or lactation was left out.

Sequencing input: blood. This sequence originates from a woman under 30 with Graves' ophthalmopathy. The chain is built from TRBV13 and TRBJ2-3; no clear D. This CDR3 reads CASSTPQLDTQYF. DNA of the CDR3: TGTGCCAGCAGCACCCCGCAGCTGGATACGCAGTATTTT.